The next 22 T cell receptor beta chains were all read from a single sample in a study of cytomegalovirus exposure and HLA in healthy donors. Some clones are missing from TCRdb's copy, which holds only in-frame ones; the method was immunoSEQ multiplex PCR. This table holds approximately 260,000 clones, approximately 83% found once. The sequencing input was PBMCs. All receptors derive from a woman under 30 in good health and CMV-seronegative.

V is TRBV12-5 and J is TRBJ2-7; 7 nucleotides match TRBD1. Germline V CDR1 and CDR2: LGHNT, FRNRAP. The CDR3 contains 15 residues. V trimming: 1 base; J trimming: 2 bases; junction bases outside the gene matches: 5. The CDR3 bases are TGTGCTAGTGGTTTGGCAGGACAGGAGGCCTACGAGCAGTACTTC. Residues: CASGLAGQEAYEQYF.

This chain connects TRBV6-5 to TRBJ1-1; 8 bases align to TRBD1. The V segment lost 5 bases and the J segment 4 bases; nucleotides outside the gene matches: 3. The germline gives CDR1 MNHEY, CDR2 SVGAGI. The CDR3 loop spans 13 amino acids. The CDR3 region is CASSLTGGTEAFF. The CDR3 DNA reads as TGTGCCAGCAGTCTTACAGGGGGCACTGAAGCTTTCTTT.

This chain joins TRBV7-9 and TRBJ1-3; 7 bases agree with TRBD1. CDR1 is SEHNR, CDR2 FQNEAQ, per germline (reference sequence). The CDR3 loop spans 16 amino acids. Losses at the gene ends were 5 bases for V and 4 bases for J; bases not matched to a gene: 11. The CDR3, as DNA: TGTGCCAGCAGCCCCTTTGACAGGGTTAGAGGAAACACCATATATTTT. It specifies CASSPFDRVRGNTIYF.

The chain carries TRBV28 and TRBJ1-5; 9 nucleotides agree with TRBD1. In germline, CDR1 is MDHEN, CDR2 SYDVKM. The CDR3 loop spans 15 amino acids. Trimming removed 5 bases from V and 3 bases from J; junction bases left unmatched: 5. For the CDR3, the DNA is TGTGCCAGCAGTCCGGGACAGGGTAACAATCAGCCCCAGCATTTT. Amino acids: CASSPGQGNNQPQHF.

The chain uses TRBV5-1 and TRBJ2-1, with D tentatively TRBD2 (5 bases). The CDR3 contains 15 residues. Germline V gene data show CDR1 as SGHRS and CDR2 as YFSETQ. Between the trimmed V and J ends, which lost 2 bases and 1 base, there was a span of 10 bases. CDR3 protein: CASSLDYGSYNEQFF. The CDR3 DNA reads as TGCGCCAGCAGCTTAGACTACGGGTCCTACAATGAGCAGTTCTTC.

This clone was seen only once. This chain uses TRBV5-1 with TRBJ2-7, with 9 bases identical to TRBD1. Germline V gene data show CDR1 as SGHRS and CDR2 as YFSETQ. The CDR3 is 15 amino acids. V lost 0 bases to trimming and J lost 0 bases; unmatched junction nucleotides: 1. CDR3 amino acids: CASSLGQGDSYEQYF. CDR3 DNA: TGCGCCAGCAGCTTGGGACAGGGGGACTCCTACGAGCAGTACTTC.

The CDR3 region is CASSLYPRTGAFEKLFF. CDR3 in DNA: TGTGCCAGCAGCCTCTATCCCCGTACAGGGGCATTTGAAAAACTGTTTTTT. The chain couples TRBV14 to TRBJ1-4; the match to TRBD1 covers 7 bases. From germline, CDR1 is SGHDN and CDR2 FVKESK. The length of the CDR3 is 17 residues. With 4 bases clipped from V and 7 bases from J, the junction kept 15 bases outside the gene matches.

The chain is built from TRBV5-1 and TRBJ2-7; TRBD2 matches at 13 bases. This CDR3 is 18 amino acids long. V dropped 7 bases and J dropped 0; count of bases not matched to a gene: 13. Looked up from germline, CDR1 is SGHRS and CDR2 is YFSETQ. The CDR3 spells CASFLTGTSGVDSYEQYF. The CDR3 coding sequence is TGCGCCAGCTTCCTCACCGGGACTAGCGGGGTAGACTCCTACGAGCAGTACTTC.

J is TRBJ2-1 and V is TRBV5-6; D gene ambiguous. Germline assignment: CDR1 SGHDT and CDR2 YYEEEE. V was shortened by 0 bases and J by 3 bases, with 13 bases between the two germline ends. This CDR3 comprises 16 residues. CDR3 protein: CASSLGQPNIYNEQFF. CDR3 sequence (DNA): TGTGCCAGCAGCTTGGGACAACCGAATATCTACAATGAGCAGTTCTTC.

This clone was counted between two and nine times. This rearrangement joins TRBV19 to TRBJ2-2; D remains ambiguous. The CDR3 contains 12 residues. From germline, CDR1 is LNHDA and CDR2 SQIVND (reference sequence). V was pared by 5 bases and J by 7 bases, with 8 bases between. The CDR3 DNA follows: TGTGCCAGTAGTTCAGGATTCGGGGAGCTGTTTTTT. Translated: CASSSGFGELFF.

V is TRBV11-1 and J is TRBJ1-2, with D possibly TRBD1 on 6 matching bases. V shed 6 bases and J shed 8 bases, with 16 bases lying between them. The CDR3 spans 13 residues. Germline assignment: CDR1 SGHAT and CDR2 FQDESV (reference sequence). The CDR3 reads CASSPQGLRGYTF. CDR3 bases: TGTGCCAGCAGTCCACAGGGATTACGAGGCTACACCTTC. The full variable domain, its missing parts supplied by reference TRBV11-1 and TRBJ1-2, is EAEVAQSPRYKITEKSQAVAFWCDPISGHATLYWYRQILGQGPELLVQFQDESVVDDSQLPKDRFSAERLKGVDSTLKIQPAELGDSAMYLCASSPQGLRGYTFGSGTRLTVV.

V usage is TRBV28 and J usage is TRBJ2-7; TRBD2 agrees at 11 bases. The V gene's germline CDR1 is MDHEN and CDR2 SYDVKM. This CDR3 has 17 amino acids. The J segment lost 6 bases and the V segment lost 4 bases, leaving 14 bases of the junction unmatched. CDR3 in DNA: TGTGCCAGCAGTTCCCGCCGGGGTAGCGGGGGGGCGATCGAGCAGTACTTC. Amino acid sequence: CASSSRRGSGGAIEQYF.

The rearrangement joins TRBV11-3 to TRBJ2-1, with unresolved D. Per germline, CDR1 SGHNT and CDR2 YENEEA. V was clipped by 1 base and J by 4 bases, with 8 bases between them. CDR3 length: 14 residues. CDR3 DNA: TGTGCCAGCAGCTTAGGAGGTCCGTACAATGAGCAGTTCTTC. Encoded protein: CASSLGGPYNEQFF.

The gene calls are TRBV11-2 and TRBJ1-3; maybe TRBD1 (6 bases). The germline V gene has CDR1 SGHAT and CDR2 FQNNGV. This CDR3 has 14 residues. V was trimmed by 5 bases and J by 8 bases, leaving 16 bases between them. The CDR3 DNA reads as TGTGCCAGCAGCCAACAGGGAGGGTGGGACACCATATATTTT. Translated, it gives CASSQQGGWDTIYF.

The rearrangement links TRBV6-1 to TRBJ1-1; a weak D match, TRBD1 (5 bases). The V end was cut by 6 bases, the J end by 7 bases, with 18 bases between. This CDR3 region has 14 residues. Germline V gives CDR1 MNHNS, CDR2 SASEGT. CDR3 in DNA: TGTGCCAGCAGGAATGGGGCCCCACAGATTGAAGCTTTCTTT. This gives the protein CASRNGAPQIEAFF.

The genes are TRBV19 and TRBJ1-1; D perhaps matches TRBD1 (6 bases). V lost 6 bases, J lost 2 bases, and 10 bases lay in between. Germline assignment: CDR1 LNHDA and CDR2 SQIVND (reference sequence). CDR3 length equals 13 residues. The CDR3 nucleotides are TGTGCCAGTAGCGCGACAGGAAACACTGAAGCTTTCTTT. Its protein product is CASSATGNTEAFF. Complete variable domain (other parts from reference TRBV19 and TRBJ1-1): DGGITQSPKYLFRKEGQNVTLSCEQNLNHDAMYWYRQDPGQGLRLIYYSQIVNDFQKGDIAEGYSVSREKKESFPLTVTSAQKNPTAFYLCASSATGNTEAFFGQGTRLTVV.

The chain recombines TRBV5-4 with TRBJ2-7, with 14 bases matching TRBD2. Trimming at V came to 3 bases and at J to 7 bases, leaving 3 bases not matched to a gene. This CDR3 region has 14 residues. The germline V gene has CDR1 SGHNT and CDR2 YYREEE (reference sequence). CDR3 sequence reads: CASSSGTSGREQYF. The CDR3 bases are TGTGCCAGCAGCTCCGGGACTAGCGGGAGAGAGCAGTACTTC.

The rearrangement joins TRBV28 to TRBJ1-5; TRBD1 matches 7 bases. The junction had 14 bases not matched to a gene; V was cut back by 6 bases and J by 3 bases. Germline-derived CDR1 and CDR2 are MDHEN and SYDVKM. This CDR3 is built from 17 residues. The CDR3 DNA sequence: TGTGCCAGCAGACCCCCCCGGTGGGACAGAAACAATCAGCCCCAGCATTTT. It encodes CASRPPRWDRNNQPQHF.

The chain joins TRBV27 to TRBJ1-1; D is unresolved. The germline CDR1 and CDR2 sequences are MNHEY and SMNVEV (reference sequence). Trimming left V 1 base short and J 1 base short, with 7 bases between. CDR3 size: 14 residues. CDR3 in amino acids: CASSLFGGNTEAFF. Written as DNA, the CDR3 is TGTGCCAGCAGTTTATTTGGCGGGAACACTGAAGCTTTCTTT.

This chain connects TRBV29-1 to TRBJ1-1, with 8 positions matching TRBD1. Germline-derived CDR1 and CDR2 are SQVTM and ANQGSEA. Trimming cost V 6 bases and J 1 base; bases outside gene matches: 4. The CDR3 runs to 13 residues. The CDR3 nucleotides read TGCAGCGTCAGGGGGCGGGGGAACACTGAAGCTTTCTTT. Residues: CSVRGRGNTEAFF. Drawing the rest from reference TRBV29-1 and TRBJ1-1, the complete variable domain is SAVISQKPSRDICQRGTSLTIQCQVDSQVTMMFWYRQQPGQSLTLIATANQGSEATYESGFVIDKFPISRPNLTFSTLTVSNMSPEDSSIYLCSVRGRGNTEAFFGQGTRLTVV.

The chain carries TRBV6-6 and TRBJ2-3, with D unclear. Germline CDR1 MNHNY, CDR2 SVGAGI (reference sequence). This CDR3 has 13 amino acids. V was cut by 5 bases and J by 2 bases, with 8 bases left in between. The chain's CDR3 is CASSQRSTDTQYF. The DNA of the CDR3 is TGTGCCAGCAGTCAGCGATCCACAGATACGCAGTATTTT.

Turning to this clone: This sample also contains other DNA sequences that code for the same CDR3. The chain couples TRBV27 to TRBJ1-5; 7 positions match TRBD1. V shed 3 bases and J 7 bases; nucleotides not matched to a gene: 6. The CDR3 spans 14 residues. Germline CDR1 and CDR2: MNHEY and SMNVEV (reference sequence). CDR3 sequence (DNA): TGTGCCAGCAGTTTCCGACAGGGCGGGCAGCCCCAGCATTTT. It codes for CASSFRQGGQPQHF.